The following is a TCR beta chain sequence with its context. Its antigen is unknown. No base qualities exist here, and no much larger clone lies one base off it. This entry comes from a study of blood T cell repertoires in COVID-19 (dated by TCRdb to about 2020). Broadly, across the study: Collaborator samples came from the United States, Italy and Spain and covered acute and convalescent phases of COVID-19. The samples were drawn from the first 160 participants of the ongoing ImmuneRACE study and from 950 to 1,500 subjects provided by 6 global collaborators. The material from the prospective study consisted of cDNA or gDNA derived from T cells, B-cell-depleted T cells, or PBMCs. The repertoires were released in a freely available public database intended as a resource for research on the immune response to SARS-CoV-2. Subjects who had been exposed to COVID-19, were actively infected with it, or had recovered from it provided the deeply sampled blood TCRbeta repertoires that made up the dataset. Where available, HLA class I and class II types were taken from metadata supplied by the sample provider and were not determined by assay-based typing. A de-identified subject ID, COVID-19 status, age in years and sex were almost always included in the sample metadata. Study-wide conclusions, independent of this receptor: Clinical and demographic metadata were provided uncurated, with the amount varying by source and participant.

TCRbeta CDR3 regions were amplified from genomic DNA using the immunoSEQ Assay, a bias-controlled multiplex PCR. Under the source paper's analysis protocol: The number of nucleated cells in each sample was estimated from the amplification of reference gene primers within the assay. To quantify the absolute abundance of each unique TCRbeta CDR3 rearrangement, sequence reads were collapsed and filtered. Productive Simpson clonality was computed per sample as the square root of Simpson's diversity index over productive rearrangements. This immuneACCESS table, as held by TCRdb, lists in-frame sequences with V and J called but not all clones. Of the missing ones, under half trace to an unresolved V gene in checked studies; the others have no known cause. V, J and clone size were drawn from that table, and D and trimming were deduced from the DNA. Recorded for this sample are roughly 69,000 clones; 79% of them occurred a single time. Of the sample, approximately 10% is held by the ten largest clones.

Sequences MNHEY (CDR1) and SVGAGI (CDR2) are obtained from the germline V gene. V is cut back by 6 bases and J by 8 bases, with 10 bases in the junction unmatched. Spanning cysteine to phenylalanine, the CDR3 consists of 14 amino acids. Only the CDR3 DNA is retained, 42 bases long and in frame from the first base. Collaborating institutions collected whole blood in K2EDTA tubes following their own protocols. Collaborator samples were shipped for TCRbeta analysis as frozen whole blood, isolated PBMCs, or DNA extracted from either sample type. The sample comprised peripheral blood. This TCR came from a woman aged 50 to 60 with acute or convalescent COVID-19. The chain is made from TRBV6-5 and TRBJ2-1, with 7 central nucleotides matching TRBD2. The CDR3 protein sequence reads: CASRERGPRDEQFF. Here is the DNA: TGTGCCAGCAGAGAGCGGGGTCCCAGGGATGAGCAGTTCTTC.